This entry describes one T cell receptor (beta chain). Its antigen remains unknown. These data belong to a study of OX40 agonist ivuxolimab in advanced cancers. Between the trimmed V and J ends, which lost 1 base and 4 bases, there was a span of 11 bases. This CDR3 has 15 residues. Germline-derived CDR1 and CDR2 are LGHNA and YSLEER. Sequencing was performed with immunoSEQ multiplex PCR; in TCRdb, only in-frame clones are kept and a portion is missing. The sample yields approximately 44,000 clones, 65% to 85% seen once. Study-wide points: Dosing at 0.1 to 3.0 mg/kg was accompanied by clonal expansion of CD4+ and CD8+ blood T cells by week 6.

The sample in question was CD4+ or CD8+ T cells sorted from blood, obtained in a trial of the OX40 agonist ivuxolimab. This receptor was obtained from an adult with an advanced solid tumor such as melanoma, head and neck, liver or kidney cancer. J is TRBJ1-3 and V is TRBV4-3, with D maybe TRBD1 (5 bases). CDR3 sequence reads: CASSQAVRGGNTIYF. The CDR3 region has the DNA TGCGCCAGCAGCCAAGCAGTAAGGGGCGGAAACACCATATATTTT.